This T cell receptor beta chain was obtained from a study of PD-L1 blockade in urothelial cancer. This clone was observed a handful of times. As for time point: peripheral blood 6 weeks after treatment start. The CDR3 is 15 amino acids. Germline loops: CDR1 MNHEY, CDR2 SMNVEV (reference sequence). Trimming removed 2 bases at V and 5 bases at J, with 13 bases between. Assay: immunoSEQ multiplex PCR; the TCRdb copy retains only in-frame clones and omits some. The table lists tens of thousands of clones, about 85% of them singletons. This chain uses TRBV27 with TRBJ2-1, with a tentative D call TRBD2 (5 bases). The sequences come from PBMCs, collected around atezolizumab (anti-PD-L1) treatment. The sequence was obtained from a man aged 45-65 years with urothelial cancer. The CDR3 spells CASSLMPGKHNEQFF. CDR3 sequence (DNA): TGTGCCAGCAGTTTAATGCCGGGAAAACACAATGAGCAGTTCTTC.